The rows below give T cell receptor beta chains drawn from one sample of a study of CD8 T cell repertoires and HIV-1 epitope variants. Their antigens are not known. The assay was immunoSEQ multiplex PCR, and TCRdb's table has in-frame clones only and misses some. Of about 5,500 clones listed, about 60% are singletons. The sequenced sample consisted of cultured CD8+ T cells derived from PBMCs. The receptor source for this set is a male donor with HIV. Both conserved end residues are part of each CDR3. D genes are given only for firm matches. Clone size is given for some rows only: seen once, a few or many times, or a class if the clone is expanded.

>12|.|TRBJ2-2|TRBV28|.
CASGLSAGELFF
TGTGCCAGCGGGTTGTCTGCCGGGGAGCTGTTTTTT
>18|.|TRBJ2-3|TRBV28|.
CASSWEGESHPSTDTQYF
TGTGCCAGCAGTTGGGAAGGGGAAAGTCACCCTAGCACAGATACGCAGTATTTT
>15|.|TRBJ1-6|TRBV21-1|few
CASSKGGPYNSPLHF
TGTGCCAGCAGCAAAGGAGGGCCCTATAATTCACCCCTCCACTTT
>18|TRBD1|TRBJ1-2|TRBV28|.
CASSFLRDRDIVLGGYTF
TGTGCCAGCAGTTTTTTGCGGGACAGGGACATAGTTTTAGGAGGCTACACCTTC
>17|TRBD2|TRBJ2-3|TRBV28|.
CASSLFTSGGATDTQYF
TGTGCCAGCAGTTTATTTACTAGCGGGGGGGCTACAGATACGCAGTATTTT
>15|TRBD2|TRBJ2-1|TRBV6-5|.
CASNLLAGDYNEQFF
TGTGCCAGCAACTTACTAGCGGGGGACTACAATGAGCAGTTCTTC
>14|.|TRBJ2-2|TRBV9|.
CASSSGGDTGELFF
TGTGCCAGCAGCTCAGGGGGGGACACCGGGGAGCTGTTTTTT
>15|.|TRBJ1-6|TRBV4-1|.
CASSLSWGNNSPLHF
TGCGCCAGCAGCCTTTCATGGGGCAATAATTCACCCCTCCACTTT
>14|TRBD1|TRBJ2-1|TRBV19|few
CASSEGGPYNEQFF
TGTGCCAGTAGTGAAGGGGGCCCCTACAATGAGCAGTTCTTC
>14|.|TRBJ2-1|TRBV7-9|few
CASSLGSGDNEQFF
TGTGCCAGCAGCTTAGGATCGGGCGACAATGAGCAGTTCTTC
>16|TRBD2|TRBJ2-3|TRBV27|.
CASSPQRGGTVDTQYF
TGTGCCAGCAGTCCTCAGCGGGGGGGAACCGTGGATACGCAGTATTTT
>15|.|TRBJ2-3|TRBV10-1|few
CASSESGGPGDTQYF
TGCGCCAGCAGTGAGTCGGGGGGGCCGGGAGATACGCAGTATTTT
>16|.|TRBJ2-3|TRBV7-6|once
CASSLSVGTSTDTQYF
TGTGCCAGCAGCTTAAGCGTCGGGACTAGCACAGATACGCAGTATTTT
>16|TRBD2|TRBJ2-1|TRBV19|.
CASSIGRLAEYNEQFF
TGTGCCAGTAGTATAGGTCGGCTAGCGGAATACAATGAGCAGTTCTTC
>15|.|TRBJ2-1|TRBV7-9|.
CASSLEGSSYNEQFF
TGTGCCAGCAGCTTAGAGGGGAGCTCCTACAATGAGCAGTTCTTC
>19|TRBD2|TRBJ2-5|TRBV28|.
CASSLLPMAGAPSQETQYF
TGTGCCAGCAGTTTATTACCCATGGCGGGAGCCCCGTCTCAAGAGACCCAGTACTTC
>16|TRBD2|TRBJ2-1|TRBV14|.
CASSQTSGSSYNEQFF
TGTGCCAGCAGCCAGACTAGCGGGAGCTCCTACAATGAGCAGTTCTTC
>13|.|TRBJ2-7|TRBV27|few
CASSPARTYEQYF
TGTGCCAGCAGTCCCGCCCGAACCTACGAGCAGTACTTC
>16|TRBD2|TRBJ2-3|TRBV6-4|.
CASSDSGTSGADTQYF
TGTGCCAGCAGTGACTCCGGGACTAGCGGGGCAGATACGCAGTATTTT
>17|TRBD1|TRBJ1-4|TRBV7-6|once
CASSPGTGGLTNEKLFF
TGTGCCAGCAGCCCGGGGACAGGGGGCTTAACTAATGAAAAACTGTTTTTT
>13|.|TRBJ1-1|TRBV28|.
CASSFGGGTEAFF
TGTGCCAGCAGTTTCGGGGGAGGCACTGAAGCTTTCTTT
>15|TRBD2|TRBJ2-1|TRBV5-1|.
CASRVAGISYNEQFF
TGCGCCAGCAGAGTAGCGGGAATATCGTACAATGAGCAGTTCTTC